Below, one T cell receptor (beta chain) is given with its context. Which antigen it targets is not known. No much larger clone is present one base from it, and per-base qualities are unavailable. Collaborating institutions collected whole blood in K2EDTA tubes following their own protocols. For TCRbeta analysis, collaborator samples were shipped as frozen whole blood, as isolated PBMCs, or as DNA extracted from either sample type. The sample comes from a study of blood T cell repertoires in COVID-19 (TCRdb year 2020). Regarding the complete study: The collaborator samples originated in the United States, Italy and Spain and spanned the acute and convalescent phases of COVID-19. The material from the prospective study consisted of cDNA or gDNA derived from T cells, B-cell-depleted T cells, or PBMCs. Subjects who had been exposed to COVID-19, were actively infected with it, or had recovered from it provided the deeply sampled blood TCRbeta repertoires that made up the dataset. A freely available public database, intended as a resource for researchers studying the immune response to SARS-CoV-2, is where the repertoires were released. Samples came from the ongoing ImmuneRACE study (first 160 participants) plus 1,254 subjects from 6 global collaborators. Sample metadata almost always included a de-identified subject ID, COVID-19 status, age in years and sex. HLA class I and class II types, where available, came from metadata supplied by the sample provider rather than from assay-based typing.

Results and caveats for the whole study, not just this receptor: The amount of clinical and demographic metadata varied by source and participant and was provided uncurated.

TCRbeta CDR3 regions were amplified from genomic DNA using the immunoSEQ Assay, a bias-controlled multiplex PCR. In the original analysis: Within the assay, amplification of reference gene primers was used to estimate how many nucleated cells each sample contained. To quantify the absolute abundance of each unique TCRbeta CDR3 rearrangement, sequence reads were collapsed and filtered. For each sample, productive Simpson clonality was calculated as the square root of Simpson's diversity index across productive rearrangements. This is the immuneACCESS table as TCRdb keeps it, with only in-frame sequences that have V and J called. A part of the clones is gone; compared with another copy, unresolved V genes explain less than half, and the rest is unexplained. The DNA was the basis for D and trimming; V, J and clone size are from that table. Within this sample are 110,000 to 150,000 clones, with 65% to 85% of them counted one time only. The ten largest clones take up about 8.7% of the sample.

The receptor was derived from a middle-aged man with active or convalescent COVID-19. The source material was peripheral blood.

The nucleotide sequence reads TGTGCCAGCAGCCAAGACAGGGCTTCTACCTTAAATTCACCCCTCCACTTT. It encodes CASSQDRASTLNSPLHF. The sequence is built from TRBV5-4 and TRBJ1-6; 7 middle bases align to TRBD1. V has 4 bases trimmed and J has 7 bases trimmed; junction bases matching no gene number 14. The germline V gene (reference sequence) yields SGHNT for CDR1 and YYREEE for CDR2. The CDR3 runs 17 residues from the cysteine to the phenylalanine. The DNA shown is the 51-base CDR3, in frame from base 1.